The sequence of this TCR beta chain was determined in a study of shared clonotypes between healthy human individuals. Findings and caveats of the study: Estimated clonotype richness was generally higher in naive than memory subsets. Clonotype sharing across several donors was observed for around 5.1% of naive CD4 clonotypes.

The donors were adults (healthy and HIV-negative) with no recent acute infections or vaccinations. At deep level, the assay was performed. Some clones are missing from TCRdb's copy, which holds only in-frame ones; the method was immunoSEQ multiplex PCR. The data hold a few hundred thousand clones, with 60% to 70% observed a single time. This CDR3 has 14 residues. Losses at the gene ends were 6 bases for V and 3 bases for J; bases not matched to a gene: 5. CDR1 is KGHSH, CDR2 LQKENI, per germline. The table lists this clone with a few counts. Its cognate antigen is unknown. The same CDR3 also results from other DNA sequences found in this sample.

The source is a young man in good health. The rearrangement links TRBV18 to TRBJ2-7, with 10 nucleotides matching TRBD1. Sequencing was performed on memory CD4+ T cells sorted from blood. Subset noted: CD45RA-negative fraction. The CDR3 protein is CASSPGTGDYEQYF. CDR3 coding DNA: TGTGCCAGCTCCCCCGGGACAGGGGACTACGAGCAGTACTTC.